The rows below give T cell receptor beta chains drawn from one sample of a study of OX40 agonist ivuxolimab in advanced cancers. Measured with immunoSEQ multiplex PCR; TCRdb has only the in-frame clones, and not every one. Of about 70,000 clones in the sample, about 81% were seen once. Sequencing was performed on CD4+ or CD8+ T cells sorted from blood, taken in a trial of the OX40 agonist ivuxolimab. These receptors were collected from an adult with an advanced solid tumor such as melanoma, head and neck, liver or kidney cancer. CDR3s include the opening cysteine and the closing phenylalanine or tryptophan. The D gene is left open where the match is weak. A row's size may be missing; if present it is once, few, many or a size class.

d_gene: .; len: 16; v_gene: TRBV6-5; abundance: .; CDR3aa: CASSYSVPGSGNTIYF
d_gene: .; len: 14; v_gene: TRBV27; abundance: few; CDR3aa: CASSLSGTTYEQYF
d_gene: .; len: 13; v_gene: TRBV4-1; abundance: .; CDR3aa: CASSQREGTEQFF
d_gene: TRBD1; len: 16; v_gene: TRBV5-1; abundance: .; CDR3aa: CASSYGTGGSNTEAFF
d_gene: TRBD1; len: 13; v_gene: TRBV6-6; abundance: .; CDR3aa: CASRSTGDLTQYF
d_gene: .; len: 14; v_gene: TRBV6-5; abundance: .; CDR3aa: CASRTLGISYEQYF
d_gene: TRBD1; len: 14; v_gene: TRBV11-3; abundance: .; CDR3aa: CASSHTGVNYEQYF
d_gene: .; len: 15; v_gene: TRBV25-1; abundance: .; CDR3aa: CASSAGSSLGNTIYF
d_gene: .; len: 16; v_gene: TRBV6-6; abundance: .; CDR3aa: CASSYSLGGAQETQYF
d_gene: TRBD2; len: 19; v_gene: TRBV9; abundance: .; CDR3aa: CASSVEASGGAGVSGTQYF
d_gene: .; len: 15; v_gene: TRBV4-1; abundance: .; CDR3aa: CASSQDQRGSGGYTF
d_gene: .; len: 15; v_gene: TRBV5-5; abundance: .; CDR3aa: CASSIRTENTGELFF
d_gene: .; len: 12; v_gene: TRBV5-1; abundance: .; CDR3aa: CASSLQGPEAFF
d_gene: TRBD1; len: 10; v_gene: TRBV29-1; abundance: .; CDR3aa: CSTGVSEAFF
d_gene: .; len: 12; v_gene: TRBV27; abundance: .; CDR3aa: CASSFGGGKLFF
d_gene: TRBD2; len: 15; v_gene: TRBV4-3; abundance: .; CDR3aa: CASSRTSGITGELFF
d_gene: .; len: 13; v_gene: TRBV9; abundance: .; CDR3aa: CASSVDRGTEAFF
d_gene: .; len: 17; v_gene: TRBV5-1; abundance: .; CDR3aa: CASSLGASSQSGETQYF
d_gene: TRBD1; len: 15; v_gene: TRBV25-1; abundance: .; CDR3aa: CASSESGQLSEEQYF
d_gene: .; len: 13; v_gene: TRBV27; abundance: few; CDR3aa: CASSPGYNQPQHF
d_gene: TRBD1; len: 14; v_gene: TRBV2; abundance: once; CDR3aa: CASSEETGGGGYTF
d_gene: .; len: 16; v_gene: TRBV4-2; abundance: once; CDR3aa: CASSQDTGQPSYEQYF
d_gene: .; len: 14; v_gene: TRBV9; abundance: .; CDR3aa: CASSARGLNSPLHF
d_gene: TRBD1; len: 18; v_gene: TRBV2; abundance: .; CDR3aa: CASSETRTGRQNTYGYTF
d_gene: .; len: 18; v_gene: TRBV4-1; abundance: .; CDR3aa: CASSQRSDRSSYNSPLHF
d_gene: .; len: 15; v_gene: TRBV6-5; abundance: .; CDR3aa: CASRGLKGFGTEAFF
d_gene: .; len: 14; v_gene: TRBV29-1; abundance: once; CDR3aa: CSVATGYSNQPQHF
d_gene: .; len: 16; v_gene: TRBV5-1; abundance: .; CDR3aa: CASSLAGSGSYNEQFF
d_gene: .; len: 15; v_gene: TRBV7-2; abundance: once; CDR3aa: CASSLVWGSGNTIYF
d_gene: TRBD2; len: 18; v_gene: TRBV7-9; abundance: .; CDR3aa: CASSLRTSGSIAYNEQFF
d_gene: .; len: 16; v_gene: TRBV9; abundance: .; CDR3aa: CASSVASASASYGYTF
d_gene: TRBD2; len: 15; v_gene: TRBV5-8; abundance: .; CDR3aa: CASSLGLAGVETQYF
d_gene: .; len: 14; v_gene: TRBV6-5; abundance: .; CDR3aa: CASSYSPSSYEQYF
d_gene: TRBD2; len: 17; v_gene: TRBV9; abundance: .; CDR3aa: CASSVDPLAGGPGELFF
d_gene: .; len: 16; v_gene: TRBV4-3; abundance: .; CDR3aa: CASSQDTWAENTEAFF
d_gene: .; len: 15; v_gene: TRBV6-5; abundance: .; CDR3aa: CASRHNRGGYNEQFF
d_gene: TRBD1; len: 15; v_gene: TRBV7-2; abundance: .; CDR3aa: CASSSYRGLNTEAFF
d_gene: TRBD1; len: 14; v_gene: TRBV7-3; abundance: .; CDR3aa: CASSLGTGGNEQFF
d_gene: TRBD2; len: 14; v_gene: TRBV16; abundance: .; CDR3aa: CASTTRTSGDTQYF
d_gene: TRBD2; len: 13; v_gene: TRBV11-3; abundance: .; CDR3aa: CASSLGPGGVLTF
d_gene: .; len: 14; v_gene: TRBV28; abundance: .; CDR3aa: CASTSQPTNYGYTF
d_gene: TRBD1; len: 15; v_gene: TRBV6-5; abundance: .; CDR3aa: CASSQTGDFSSPLHF